The 12 T cell receptor beta chains below all came from one sample that was sequenced in a study of blood T cells in healthy people across ages (dated by TCRdb to 2013 to 2016). Receptor libraries were prepared by 5' RACE. TCRdb lists the instrument as Illumina HiSeq 2500. A second PCR of about 6 to 11 cycles was run with a J-beta primer mix and a sample-barcoded 5' primer. TCRdb reran the public reads through fastp at Q25 and MiXCR, keeping productive beta chains. For every CDR3 protein sequence, its rows merge into one entry that carries the most common genes and DNA. The sample table records about 640,000 distinct CDR3 sequences; roughly 58% of these occur just once. The ten largest account for approximately 37% of the sample. The sequenced sample consisted of blood. These receptors all stem from a man aged 55 to 70 in good health.

The chain recombines TRBV3-1 with TRBJ1-2; D is uncertain. Per germline, CDR1 LGHDT and CDR2 YNNKEL (reference sequence). This CDR3 comprises 14 residues. Trimming took off 4 bases at V and 0 bases at J, with 9 bases between the two ends. DNA for the CDR3: TGTGCCAGCAGCCCGACTCAGTCTAACTATGGCTACACCTTC. Translation: CASSPTQSNYGYTF.

The genes are TRBV4-2 and TRBJ1-2; perhaps TRBD1 as D (6 bases). The V gene lost 4 bases and the J gene lost 3 bases, with 9 bases spanning the gap. The CDR3 runs 13 residues. Germline V gives CDR1 LGHNA, CDR2 YNFKEQ. The CDR3 loop reads CASSPGTYYGYTF. The CDR3 DNA follows: TGTGCCAGCAGCCCAGGGACATACTATGGCTACACCTTC.

This rearrangement joins TRBV21-1 to TRBJ2-7. TRBV21-1 is recorded as a pseudogene. The CDR3 has 16 residues. CDR3 coding DNA: TGTGCCAGCAGCAAAGAGGCGGTTCTGGGTCCCTACGAGCAGTACTTC. Protein sequence: CASSKEAVLGPYEQYF.

The rearrangement joins TRBV29-1 to TRBJ2-3; D gene uncertain. V lost 0 bases, J lost 1 base, and 8 bases lay in between. Germline loops: CDR1 SQVTM, CDR2 ANQGSEA. The CDR3 is made up of 14 amino acids. The CDR3 loop reads CSVEEAGGTDTQYF. CDR3 coding DNA: TGCAGCGTTGAAGAGGCTGGAGGCACAGATACGCAGTATTTT.

This clonotype has ten or more counts. The gene calls are TRBV20-1 and TRBJ2-7; 9 bases line up with TRBD2. V lost 1 base to trimming and J lost 4 bases; unmatched junction nucleotides: 8. The length of the CDR3 is 15 residues. The germline CDR1 and CDR2 sequences are DFQATT and SNEGSKA (reference sequence). CDR3 in DNA: TGCAGTGCTAGAGGGGTGGGACTAGCACCATACGAGCAGTACTTC. It specifies CSARGVGLAPYEQYF.

Remarks on this clonotype: This may be a read error, as it is one base from a much larger clone. The rearrangement uses TRBV20-1 and TRBJ1-6, with D unclear. V gave up 2 bases and J gave up 10 bases, with 9 bases separating them. The CDR3 consists of 12 residues. Germline CDR1 and CDR2: DFQATT and SNEGSKA (reference sequence). The CDR3 loop is CSARPTGSPLHF. DNA for the CDR3: TGCAGTGCTAGACCGACGGGGTCACCCCTCCACTTT.

The chain recombines TRBV15 with TRBJ2-7; TRBD1 agrees at 11 bases. V dropped 0 bases and J dropped 3; count of bases not matched to a gene: 4. The CDR3 is made up of 16 amino acids. Germline CDR1 is LNHNV and CDR2 is YYDKDF (reference sequence). In DNA, the CDR3 is TGTGCCACCAGCAGAGATGGAGGGACAGGGGGCTACGAGCAGTACTTC. It translates to CATSRDGGTGGYEQYF.

This chain uses TRBV29-1 with TRBJ2-3; 7 nucleotides agree with TRBD2. The J segment lost 2 bases and the V segment lost 7 bases, leaving 6 bases of the junction unmatched. Looked up from germline, CDR1 is SQVTM and CDR2 is ANQGSEA. The CDR3 extends over 13 amino acids. CDR3: CSEGLADTDTQYF. DNA for the CDR3: TGCAGCGAGGGGCTAGCGGACACAGATACGCAGTATTTT.

J is TRBJ2-7 and V is TRBV9; 7 nucleotides align to TRBD1. J gave up 0 bases and V 2 bases, and 5 bases lay outside the gene matches. The CDR3 spans 15 residues. Germline CDR1 SGDLS, CDR2 YYNGEE. In nucleotides, the CDR3 is TGTGCCAGCAGCGTTCAGGGGGAAGGCTCCTACGAGCAGTACTTC. Translation gives CASSVQGEGSYEQYF.

The chain uses TRBV9 and TRBJ1-2; no firm D call. The CDR3 contains 14 residues. Germline loops: CDR1 SGDLS, CDR2 YYNGEE. V was cut by 2 bases and J by 3 bases, with 11 bases left in between. The CDR3: CASSVRDQDYGYTF. The CDR3 DNA sequence: TGTGCCAGCAGCGTTCGAGATCAGGACTATGGCTACACCTTC.

This clonotype was detected many times. The rearrangement uses TRBV19 and TRBJ1-2; D might be TRBD1 (6 bases). Germline assignment: CDR1 LNHDA and CDR2 SQIVND (reference sequence). The V and J ends lost 4 bases and 3 bases respectively, with 15 bases between them. This CDR3 region has 15 residues. Here the CDR3 reads CASSTPGERDYGYTF. CDR3 in DNA: TGTGCCAGTAGTACGCCAGGGGAGCGCGACTATGGCTACACCTTC.

In its sample, this clonotype was seen once. The V gene is TRBV7-2, the J gene TRBJ1-6; perhaps TRBD1 as D (5 bases). The CDR3 is made up of 16 amino acids. The V gene's germline CDR1 is SGHTA and CDR2 FQGNSA. V was cut by 0 bases and J by 5 bases, with 11 bases left in between. CDR3 nucleotides: TGTGCCAGCAGCTTAGCCGGGGCGTGGAATAATTCACCCCTCCACTTT. Translated: CASSLAGAWNNSPLHF.